A selection of T cell receptor beta chains follows, all from one sample in a study of cytomegalovirus exposure and HLA in healthy donors. Clones were sequenced by immunoSEQ multiplex PCR, and TCRdb holds only the in-frame ones, with some missing. The sample has approximately 40,000 clones; roughly 89% are singletons. The sample taken for sequencing was PBMCs. Every receptor here comes from a woman aged 40-49 years in good health and CMV-seropositive. The CDR3 runs from the conserved cysteine through the conserved F or W. D genes are given only for firm matches. Clone sizes are given selectively: once, few, many, or a class where the clone is expanded.

clone_size	v_call	d_call	j_call	cdr3_nt	cdr3_aa
-	TRBV9	-	TRBJ2-4	TGTGCCAGCAGCGTGACCCAGGGGTGGAACATTCAGTACTTC	CASSVTQGWNIQYF
-	TRBV28	-	TRBJ2-3	TGTGCCAGCAGTTTATGGAGGCAGTCCTCACTATTCATTAGCACAGATACGCAGTATTTT	CASSLWRQSSLFISTDTQYF
-	TRBV30	TRBD1	TRBJ1-4	TGTGCCTGGAGTGATCCACAGGGGGCGGTTGAAAAACTGTTTTTT	CAWSDPQGAVEKLFF
-	TRBV7-9	-	TRBJ1-1	TGTGCCAGCAGCTTAGGTACTAAGCCCACTGAAGCTTTCTTT	CASSLGTKPTEAFF
few	TRBV6-5	-	TRBJ2-5	TGTGCCACGAGACAGGGAGGAGAGACCCAGTACTTC	CATRQGGETQYF
-	TRBV5-6	-	TRBJ1-1	TGTGCCATCAGTGAGGAGGAGGGCCTGAACACTGAAGCTTTCTTT	CAISEEEGLNTEAFF
-	TRBV30	-	TRBJ1-6	TGTGCCTGGAGTGTAAGCGGGAATTCACCCCTCCACTTT	CAWSVSGNSPLHF
-	TRBV6-5	TRBD1	TRBJ1-3	TGTGCCAGCAGTCGAGGACAGGGGTGGGGAAACACCATATATTTT	CASSRGQGWGNTIYF
-	TRBV5-1	TRBD1	TRBJ2-3	TGCGCCAGCAGCTTGGGCGGGACAGGAGGCGCAGATACGCAGTATTTT	CASSLGGTGGADTQYF
-	TRBV6-1	-	TRBJ2-7	TGTGCCAGCAGTGAGAGGCCCAACTACGAGCAGTACTTC	CASSERPNYEQYF
once	TRBV10-1	TRBD1	TRBJ2-7	TGCGCCAGCAGTGAGTTCGACAGGGGGGACGAGCAGTACTTC	CASSEFDRGDEQYF
-	TRBV7-9	-	TRBJ2-2	TGTTCCAGCAGCTTACCGGGACTCTCCTTCCCGAACACCGGGGAGCTGTTTTTT	CSSSLPGLSFPNTGELFF
-	TRBV10-2	-	TRBJ1-6	TGCGCCAGCAGCTGGCCGCGTGGCCGGGAATCACCCCTCCACTTT	CASSWPRGRESPLHF
-	TRBV7-9	TRBD2	TRBJ2-1	TGTGCCAGCAGCTTAGTGGGTTGGAAGCGGGGGCTACCAGGCAATGAGCAGTTCTTC	CASSLVGWKRGLPGNEQFF
-	TRBV27	TRBD1	TRBJ1-1	TGTGCCAGCAGGCGGACAGGGGGCACTGAAGCTTTCTTT	CASRRTGGTEAFF
few	TRBV6-5	TRBD1	TRBJ1-1	TGTGCCAGCAGTTACTTATCGACAGGGGATGAAGCTTTCTTT	CASSYLSTGDEAFF
-	TRBV27	-	TRBJ1-1	TGTGCCAGCAGTTTTAAGGGGTACACTGAAGCTTTCTTT	CASSFKGYTEAFF
-	TRBV9	TRBD2	TRBJ2-1	TGTGCCAGCAGCGTGGAGGCGACTAGCGGGGGGGTAGGGGGAATTTCTGAGCAGTTCTTC	CASSVEATSGGVGGISEQFF
-	TRBV29-1	TRBD1	TRBJ1-5	TGCAGCGTTTTACAGGGGGATCAGCCCCAGCATTTT	CSVLQGDQPQHF
-	TRBV5-4	-	TRBJ2-1	TGTGCCAGCAGCCCGGCTGGGAGCGGGCACTACAATGAGCAGTTCTTC	CASSPAGSGHYNEQFF
-	TRBV6-5	TRBD1	TRBJ1-2	TGTGCCAGCAGTTGCGGACTGGACAGGGACTATGGCTACACCTTC	CASSCGLDRDYGYTF
-	TRBV5-4	TRBD1	TRBJ1-2	TGTGCCAGCAGCCTCATGGACAGGGGACATGGCTACACCTTC	CASSLMDRGHGYTF
-	TRBV6-1	-	TRBJ2-4	TGTGCCAGCAGTGTATGGGGGCGGTCGAACATTCAGTACTTC	CASSVWGRSNIQYF
-	TRBV9	TRBD2	TRBJ2-1	TGTGCCAGCAGCGCCCGCGGGGGGGCCAATGAGCAGTTCTTC	CASSARGGANEQFF
-	TRBV4-3	-	TRBJ2-2	TGCGCCAGCAGCCGGTTGGGGGGCACCGGGGAGCTGTTTTTT	CASSRLGGTGELFF
-	TRBV19	-	TRBJ2-3	TGTGCCAGCAGAGCGGCTAGCACAGATACGCAGTATTTT	CASRAASTDTQYF
once	TRBV4-1	-	TRBJ2-5	TGCGCCAGCAGCCAAGAGGCCCCCCCCGGCGGGACCCAGTACTTC	CASSQEAPPGGTQYF
-	TRBV30	-	TRBJ1-2	TGTGCCACTGAGCCGGGACACCATAACTATGGCTACACCTTC	CATEPGHHNYGYTF
-	TRBV5-1	-	TRBJ2-5	TGCGCCAGCAGCTTGGCAGTTTCCCAAGAGACCCAGTACTTC	CASSLAVSQETQYF
few	TRBV7-6	TRBD2	TRBJ2-5	TGTGCCAGCAGCTCCCCGTTAGCGGGGCATCAAGAGACCCAGTACTTC	CASSSPLAGHQETQYF
few	TRBV6-1	TRBD1	TRBJ1-2	TGTGCCAGCACAGGGGGCGGCTATGGCTACACCTTC	CASTGGGYGYTF
-	TRBV4-1	-	TRBJ1-4	TGCGCCAGCAGCCAAGGGCGGGGGGAAAAACTGTTTTTT	CASSQGRGEKLFF
-	TRBV27	TRBD1	TRBJ1-2	TGTGCCAGCAGGGGGACAGAAGGGCGAGGCTATGGCTACACCTTC	CASRGTEGRGYGYTF
-	TRBV4-1	-	TRBJ2-4	TGCGCCAGCAGCCAAGACAGGGCCGTCAAAAACATTCAGTACTTC	CASSQDRAVKNIQYF
few	TRBV7-2	-	TRBJ2-5	TGTGCCAGCAGCCCAGTCTCAGAGACCCAGTACTTC	CASSPVSETQYF
-	TRBV29-1	TRBD2	TRBJ2-1	TGCAGCGGAGACACTAGCGGGGGGTGGACCTACAATGAGCAGTTCTTC	CSGDTSGGWTYNEQFF
few	TRBV5-5	TRBD1	TRBJ2-7	TGTGCCAGCAGCGTGGTCGAGGGGGCTTACGAGCAGTACTTC	CASSVVEGAYEQYF
-	TRBV19	-	TRBJ1-5	TGTGCCAGTAGTATAGCCGGTGAGGGTTCCAATCAGCCCCAGCATTTT	CASSIAGEGSNQPQHF
-	TRBV19	TRBD2	TRBJ2-1	TGTGCCAGTAGTATAAGCGGGGGCCCCCACAATGAGCAGTTCTTC	CASSISGGPHNEQFF
-	TRBV27	-	TRBJ1-1	TGTGCCAGCGCAGGGTGGGGTGAAGCTTTCTTT	CASAGWGEAFF
-	TRBV6-1	-	TRBJ1-3	TGTGCCAGCAGTGAAGCGAGGGCAGGCCTCCCGGGCACCATATATTTT	CASSEARAGLPGTIYF
once	TRBV9	-	TRBJ1-6	TGTGCCAGCAGCGCAGGGGTTTATAATTCACCCCTCCACTTT	CASSAGVYNSPLHF
once	TRBV2	-	TRBJ2-7	TGTGCCAGCAGTGAAGCTAGACACCAGTACTTC	CASSEARHQYF
-	TRBV19	TRBD1	TRBJ1-2	TGTGCCAGTAGTACCCCGGGACAGGGGGTCTTTGACTCCTATGGCTACACCTTC	CASSTPGQGVFDSYGYTF
-	TRBV10-3	-	TRBJ2-1	TGTGCCATCAGTGAGTCGACAGTCGGTGAGCAGTTCTTC	CAISESTVGEQFF